This T cell receptor (beta chain) came from a study of OX40 agonist ivuxolimab in advanced cancers. Study-level information: Prior anti-PD-1, anti-PD-L1 or anti-CTLA-4 therapy was allowed; 40% had some.

Trimming pared 6 bases from V and 4 bases from J, leaving 13 bases between. Looked up from germline, CDR1 is LNHDA and CDR2 is SQIVND (reference sequence). The CDR3 consists of 14 residues. Prior autoimmune disease or systemic immunosuppression barred patients. Blood sampling was done at baseline, cycle 4 day 1, and cycle 7 day 1. Libraries were prepared by immunoSEQ multiplex PCR; TCRdb keeps only in-frame clonotypes and omits some of them. The data contain tens of thousands of clones, around 80% of them singletons. The genes are TRBV19 and TRBJ1-5; D is possibly TRBD1 (5 bases). The sequences come from CD4+ or CD8+ T cells sorted from blood, collected in a trial of the OX40 agonist ivuxolimab. This TCR came from an adult with an advanced solid tumor such as melanoma, head and neck, liver or kidney cancer. Here the CDR3 reads CASSRTGGNQPQHF. The CDR3 bases are TGTGCCAGTAGCCGCACAGGAGGGAATCAGCCCCAGCATTTT.